A single sample is the source of the 31 T cell receptor beta chains below, sequenced in a study of blood T cell repertoires in COVID-19. Method: immunoSEQ multiplex PCR; TCRdb's copy keeps in-frame clones and lacks some. Seen here are 85,000 to 95,000 clones, approximately 88% observed once, and the top ten hold over 5%. The sample taken for sequencing was peripheral blood. Source of these receptors: a man aged 60 to 75 with COVID-19, enrolled during active disease.

V and J are TRBV3-1 (or the pseudogene TRBV3-2) and TRBJ2-7, with TRBD2 identical over 7 bases. The CDR3 contains 12 residues. Germline lookup yields CDR1 LGHDT and CDR2 YNNKEL (reference sequence). The V segment lost 5 bases and the J segment 4 bases; nucleotides outside the gene matches: 2. The CDR3 sequence: CASSGGGYEQYF. In nucleotides, the CDR3 is TGTGCCAGCAGCGGGGGAGGGTACGAGCAGTACTTC.

V gene TRBV19 combines with J gene TRBJ1-5; TRBD1 agrees at 9 bases. J was trimmed by 3 bases and V by 6 bases; bases with no gene match: 12. CDR3 length equals 17 residues. Germline assignment: CDR1 LNHDA and CDR2 SQIVND (reference sequence). DNA of the CDR3: TGTGCCAGTAGGAATCTCCGGGACAGGGCCTTCAATCAGCCCCAGCATTTT. Protein product: CASRNLRDRAFNQPQHF.

The chain uses TRBV30 and TRBJ1-6; possible D gene TRBD1, 5 bases. V was trimmed by 3 bases and J by 7 bases, leaving 10 bases between them. The V gene's germline CDR1 is GTSNPN and CDR2 SVGIG (reference sequence). CDR3 length: 13 amino acids. CDR3 DNA sequence: TGTGCCTGGAGAGAGGAGGGGAATTCACCCCTCCACTTT. It specifies CAWREEGNSPLHF.

This chain connects TRBV4-1 to TRBJ2-7; 12 bases match TRBD2. The length of the CDR3 is 16 residues. Trimming cost V 1 base and J 4 bases; bases outside gene matches: 5. Germline V CDR1 and CDR2: MGHRA, YSYEKL. This chain's CDR3 is CASSQGRLAGVYEQYF. As DNA, the CDR3 is TGCGCCAGCAGCCAAGGACGACTAGCGGGAGTTTACGAGCAGTACTTC.

The rearrangement joins TRBV19 to TRBJ2-7, with TRBD2 as a possible D gene (5 bases). This CDR3 is 16 amino acids long. Trimming removed 5 bases from V and 0 bases from J, with 17 bases in between. Germline assignment: CDR1 LNHDA and CDR2 SQIVND (reference sequence). The CDR3, as DNA: TGTGCCAGTAGTTTCCGGAGGACGTCCAGCTCCTACGAGCAGTACTTC. Encoded protein: CASSFRRTSSSYEQYF.

The V call is TRBV30, the J call TRBJ2-2, with TRBD2 matching over 10 bases. V lost 6 bases to trimming and J lost 5 bases; unmatched junction nucleotides: 9. Per the germline V gene, CDR1 is GTSNPN and CDR2 is SVGIG (reference sequence). This CDR3 region has 15 residues. The CDR3 nucleotides read TGTGCCTGTCACCTACTAGCGGGAATTACCGGGGAGCTGTTTTTT. It translates to CACHLLAGITGELFF.

This chain connects TRBV6-5 to TRBJ2-1; D gene uncertain. The germline V gene has CDR1 MNHEY and CDR2 SVGAGI. This CDR3 region has 14 residues. Trimming cost V 5 bases and J 0 bases, with 8 bases left between them. This chain's CDR3 is CASSLGSSYNEQFF. CDR3 bases: TGTGCCAGCAGTCTCGGTAGCTCCTACAATGAGCAGTTCTTC.

The CDR3 loop is CSGRLQNTEAFF. CDR3 coding DNA: TGCAGCGGGCGGCTTCAGAACACTGAAGCTTTCTTT. V and J are TRBV29-1 and TRBJ1-1, with D unclear. V shed 7 bases and J shed 1 base, with 10 bases lying between them. Looked up from germline, CDR1 is SQVTM and CDR2 is ANQGSEA. The CDR3 extends over 12 amino acids.

The chain recombines TRBV28 with TRBJ1-6, with TRBD1 matching over 9 bases. V gave up 6 bases and J gave up 10 bases; unmatched junction bases: 7. The germline CDR1 and CDR2 sequences are MDHEN and SYDVKM. CDR3 length: 14 residues. The CDR3 DNA is TGTGCCAGCAGCCTGACAGGGGGTCAGTCACCCCTCCACTTT. Amino acid sequence: CASSLTGGQSPLHF. Full variable domain (missing parts from reference TRBV28 and TRBJ1-6): DVKVTQSSRYLVKRTGEKVFLECVQDMDHENMFWYRQDPGLGLRLIYFSYDVKMKEKGDIPEGYSVSREKKERFSLILESASTNQTSMYLCASSLTGGQSPLHFGNGTRLTVT.

The CDR3 protein is CASSSYRGKKQNEQFF. The CDR3 region has the DNA TGTGCCAGCAGCAGTTACAGGGGAAAAAAGCAGAATGAGCAGTTCTTC. The J gene is TRBJ2-1, the V gene TRBV7-8; TRBD1 matches 7 bases. The CDR3 spans 16 residues. Germline V gene lookup returns CDR1 SGHVS and CDR2 FQNEAQ. Trimming took 5 bases from V and 7 from J; bases not matched to a gene: 14.

The V and J genes are TRBV11-1 and TRBJ2-2, with D possibly being TRBD2 (5 bases). CDR1 SGHAT and CDR2 FQDESV come from the germline V gene (reference sequence). Trimming shortened V by 4 bases and J by 3 bases, and 9 bases separated the two germline ends. This CDR3 is built from 14 residues. The CDR3 nucleotides read TGTGCCAGCAGCTGGACCGGGGACACCGGGGAGCTGTTTTTT. It translates to CASSWTGDTGELFF.

J is TRBJ2-1 and V is TRBV4-3; 10 nucleotides agree with TRBD2. The ends lost 3 bases at V and 0 bases at J; junction bases unmatched: 8. Germline V gives CDR1 LGHNA, CDR2 YSLEER. The CDR3 sequence is 18 residues long. The CDR3 region is CASSQPGLASDSYNEQFF. The CDR3 region has the DNA TGCGCCAGCAGCCAGCCGGGACTAGCGTCTGACTCCTACAATGAGCAGTTCTTC.

The V and J genes are TRBV5-5 and TRBJ2-7; 7 bases map to TRBD1. V lost 4 bases, J lost 0 bases, and 4 bases stayed unmatched. CDR1 and CDR2 from the germline V gene are SGHKS and YYEKEE (reference sequence). The CDR3 is 14 amino acids. The CDR3 nucleotides are TGTGCCAGCAGCCCAGGGACAGACTCCTACGAGCAGTACTTC. The encoded protein is CASSPGTDSYEQYF.

The gene calls are TRBV7-2 and TRBJ1-5; no clear D. Germline V gives CDR1 SGHTA, CDR2 FQGNSA. V lost 4 bases to trimming and J lost 3 bases, with 10 bases between them. The CDR3 has 14 residues. The CDR3 DNA follows: TGTGCCAGCAGCTATGACGGGATCAATCAGCCCCAGCATTTT. Amino acids: CASSYDGINQPQHF.

V and J are TRBV4-3 and TRBJ1-6, with D hard to call. Germline lookup yields CDR1 LGHNA and CDR2 YSLEER. The CDR3 is made up of 14 amino acids. The ends were cut back, 1 base at V and 9 bases at J, with 10 bases in the middle. The CDR3: CASSQGLVGSPLHF. The CDR3, as DNA: TGCGCCAGCAGCCAAGGACTCGTCGGTTCACCCCTCCACTTT.

The rearrangement uses TRBV11-3 and TRBJ2-7; a possible D gene is TRBD2 (6 bases). Germline lookup yields CDR1 SGHNT and CDR2 YENEEA. V lost 9 bases and J lost 2, with 14 bases in between. The CDR3 sequence is 13 residues long. The CDR3 is CASAGTQTYEQYF. The CDR3 bases are TGTGCCAGTGCCGGGACTCAGACCTACGAGCAGTACTTC.

The chain recombines TRBV24-1 with TRBJ2-3, with a weak D call TRBD1 (7 bases). CDR3 length: 15 amino acids. In germline, CDR1 is KGHDR, CDR2 SFDVKD. Trimming took off 2 bases at V and 3 bases at J, with 11 bases between the two ends. The CDR3 DNA reads as TGTGCCACCAGTGATTCGGCAGGGGGGACAGATACGCAGTATTTT. Translated, it gives CATSDSAGGTDTQYF.

This sequence joins TRBV11-3 and TRBJ2-7, with 9 bases fitting TRBD2. V shed 5 bases, J shed 3 bases, and the junction held 8 bases outside the gene matches. Germline V CDR1 and CDR2: SGHNT, YENEEA. The CDR3 runs to 15 residues. This chain's CDR3 is CASSPQGSGSYEQYF. The DNA for the CDR3 is TGTGCCAGCAGCCCGCAGGGTAGCGGGAGCTACGAGCAGTACTTC.

This clone was recorded once. V and J are TRBV7-2 and TRBJ2-2, with D possibly TRBD2 on 5 matching bases. CDR3 length: 15 amino acids. In germline, CDR1 is SGHTA, CDR2 FQGNSA. V lost 3 bases and J lost 4, with 12 bases in between. CDR3 nucleotides: TGTGCCAGCAGCTTGGAGGCCTCGGGCACCGGGGAGCTGTTTTTT. Translation gives CASSLEASGTGELFF. Supplemented by reference TRBV7-2 and TRBJ2-2, the full variable domain reads GAGVSQSPSNKVTEKGKDVELRCDPISGHTALYWYRQSLGQGLEFLIYFQGNSAPDKSGLPSDRFSAERTGGSVSTLTIQRTQQEDSAVYLCASSLEASGTGELFFGEGSRLTVL.

The V gene is TRBV5-1, the J gene TRBJ1-4; D remains ambiguous. The CDR3 consists of 14 residues. Germline loops: CDR1 SGHRS, CDR2 YFSETQ. The ends were cut back, 4 bases at V and 6 bases at J, with 13 bases in the middle. The CDR3 coding sequence is TGCGCCAGCAGCCTCGGGCAGCGGGATGAAAAACTGTTTTTT. Translation: CASSLGQRDEKLFF.

This chain connects TRBV6-5 to TRBJ1-6, with D possibly TRBD1 on 6 matching bases. The V gene lost 2 bases and the J gene lost 7 bases, with 15 bases spanning the gap. The germline gives CDR1 MNHEY, CDR2 SVGAGI. This CDR3 has 16 residues. This chain's CDR3 is CASSYRPTRGNSPLHF. Written as DNA, the CDR3 is TGTGCCAGCAGTTACCGACCGACGAGGGGGAATTCACCCCTCCACTTT.

This clone is a singleton in its sample. The chain is built from TRBV18 and TRBJ1-4; D call uncertain. The CDR3 is made up of 14 amino acids. CDR1 is KGHSH, CDR2 LQKENI, per germline. Trimming stripped 6 bases from V and 4 bases from J, with 12 bases between. The CDR3 sequence is CASSPNGVNEKLFF. In DNA form, the CDR3 reads TGTGCCAGCTCGCCCAACGGGGTTAATGAAAAACTGTTTTTT. The entire variable domain, with the rest obtained from reference TRBV18 and TRBJ1-4, is as follows: NAGVMQNPRHLVRRRGQEARLRCSPMKGHSHVYWYRQLPEEGLKFMVYLQKENIIDESGMPKERFSAEFPKEGPSILRIQQVVRGDSAAYFCASSPNGVNEKLFFGSGTQLSVL.

The rearrangement links TRBV28 to TRBJ2-7, with a weak D call TRBD2 (6 bases). This CDR3 contains 14 residues. V dropped 5 bases and J dropped 6 bases, with 17 bases sitting between them. CDR1 is MDHEN and CDR2 is SYDVKM in the germline V gene. The CDR3, as DNA: TGTGCCAGCAGTCCGGGGACTGGGGGGTCCGAGCAGTACTTC. As protein: CASSPGTGGSEQYF.

The chain combines TRBV5-1 with TRBJ2-1; the match to TRBD2 covers 14 bases. The CDR3 totals 16 residues. Looked up from germline, CDR1 is SGHRS and CDR2 is YFSETQ. After removal of 0 bases from V and 7 bases from J, the junction contained 3 bases not matched to a gene. CDR3 nucleotide sequence: TGCGCCAGCAGCTTGGCGGGACTAGCGGGAGTAAATGAGCAGTTCTTC. It is translated as CASSLAGLAGVNEQFF.

This rearrangement joins TRBV10-2 to TRBJ2-3; 7 positions agree with TRBD1. Germline V CDR1 and CDR2: WSHSY, SAAADI. The CDR3 runs to 15 residues. V trimming: 7 bases; J trimming: 6 bases; junction bases outside the gene matches: 13. DNA of the CDR3: TGCGCCAGCATTTCCTCCGACAGGGCGGCGGATACGCAGTATTTT. Residues: CASISSDRAADTQYF.

The J gene is TRBJ2-7, the V gene TRBV6-1, with D possibly matching TRBD1 (6 bases). Trimming cost V 2 bases and J 12 bases, with 11 bases left between them. Germline CDR1 and CDR2: MNHNS and SASEGT. The CDR3 runs to 11 residues. CDR3 nucleotide sequence: TGTGCCAGCAGTGAATGGGGACACCTGTACTTC. This codes for CASSEWGHLYF.

V gene TRBV7-2 combines with J gene TRBJ2-7; 7 nucleotides agree with TRBD2. Trimming cost V 5 bases and J 6 bases; bases outside gene matches: 13. This CDR3 comprises 15 residues. Germline CDR1 SGHTA, CDR2 FQGNSA. In DNA, the CDR3 is TGTGCCAGCAGCCCGCCGCAGGCGGGAGTTTCCGAGCAGTACTTC. Protein: CASSPPQAGVSEQYF.

The chain has TRBV7-3 and TRBJ2-2, with 10 positions matching TRBD2. The CDR3 extends over 19 amino acids. V trimming: 2 bases; J trimming: 3 bases; junction bases outside the gene matches: 12. Germline V gene sequence: CDR1 SGHTA, CDR2 FQGTGA. The CDR3 nucleotides read TGTGCCAGCAGCTTAGCGGTGCGGCTAGCGGGAGAGTACACCGGGGAGCTGTTTTTT. As protein: CASSLAVRLAGEYTGELFF.

Here the CDR3 DNA reads TGTGCCAGCAGCGTAGGACTAGCGAGTGGCTACGAGCAGTACTTC. Its translation: CASSVGLASGYEQYF. J is TRBJ2-7 and V is TRBV9, with 8 bases that match TRBD2. Germline V gives CDR1 SGDLS, CDR2 YYNGEE. The V and J ends lost 0 bases and 3 bases, in that order; junction bases with no gene match: 5. The length of the CDR3 is 15 residues.

V and J are TRBV2 and TRBJ2-3; 7 bases match TRBD2. The CDR3 is 13 residues long. Per germline, CDR1 SNHLY and CDR2 FYNNEI. V dropped 9 bases and J dropped 1; count of bases not matched to a gene: 4. CDR3 loop: CASSTSGTDTQYF. The CDR3, as DNA: TGTGCCAGTTCAACTAGCGGCACAGATACGCAGTATTTT. The complete variable domain, with remaining parts taken from reference TRBV2 and TRBJ2-3, reads EPEVTQTPSHQVTQMGQEVILRCVPISNHLYFYWYRQILGQKVEFLVSFYNNEISEKSEIFDDQFSVERPDGSNFTLKIRSTKLEDSAMYFCASSTSGTDTQYFGPGTRLTVL.

This clone has a single count. This chain joins TRBV7-3 and TRBJ2-3; 8 nucleotides match TRBD2. This CDR3 comprises 15 residues. The germline CDR1 and CDR2 sequences are SGHTA and FQGTGA. V lost 0 bases and J lost 4; bases outside the gene matches: 3. The CDR3 loop is CASSLTSGASDTQYF. CDR3 sequence (DNA): TGTGCCAGCAGCTTAACTAGCGGGGCCTCAGATACGCAGTATTTT.